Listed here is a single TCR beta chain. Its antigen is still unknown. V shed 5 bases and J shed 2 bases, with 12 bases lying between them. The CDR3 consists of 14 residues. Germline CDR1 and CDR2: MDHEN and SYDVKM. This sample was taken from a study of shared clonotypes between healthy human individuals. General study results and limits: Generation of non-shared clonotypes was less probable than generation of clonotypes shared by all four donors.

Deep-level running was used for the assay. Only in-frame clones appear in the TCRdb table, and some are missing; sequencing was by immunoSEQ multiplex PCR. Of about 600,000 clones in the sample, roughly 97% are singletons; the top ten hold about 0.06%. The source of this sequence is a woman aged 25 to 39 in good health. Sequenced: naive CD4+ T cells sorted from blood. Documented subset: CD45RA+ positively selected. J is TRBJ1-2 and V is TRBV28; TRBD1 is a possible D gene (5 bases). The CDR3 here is CASSPGTENYGYTF. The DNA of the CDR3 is TGTGCCAGCAGTCCGGGGACGGAGAACTATGGCTACACCTTC.